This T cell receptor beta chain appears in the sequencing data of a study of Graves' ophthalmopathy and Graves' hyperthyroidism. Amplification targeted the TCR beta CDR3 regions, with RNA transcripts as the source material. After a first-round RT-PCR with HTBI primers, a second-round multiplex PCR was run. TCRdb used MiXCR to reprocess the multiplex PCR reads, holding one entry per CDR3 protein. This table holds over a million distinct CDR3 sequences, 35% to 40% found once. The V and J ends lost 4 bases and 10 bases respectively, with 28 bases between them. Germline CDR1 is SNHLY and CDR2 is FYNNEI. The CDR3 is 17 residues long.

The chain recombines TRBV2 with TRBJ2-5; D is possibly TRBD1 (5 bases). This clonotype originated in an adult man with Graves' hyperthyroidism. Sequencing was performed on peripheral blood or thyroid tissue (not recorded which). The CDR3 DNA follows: TGTGCCAGCAGTGTCAAGGGCTCTGGGGCCAACGTAAAGATCCAGTACTTC. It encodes CASSVKGSGANVKIQYF. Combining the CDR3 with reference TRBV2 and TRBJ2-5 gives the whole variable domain EPEVTQTPSHQVTQMGQEVILRCVPISNHLYFYWYRQILGQKVEFLVSFYNNEISEKSEIFDDQFSVERPDGSNFTLKIRSTKLEDSAMYFCASSVKGSGANVKIQYFGPGTRLLVL.